The 3 T cell receptor beta chains given below trace back to one sample, sequenced in a study of CD8 T cells in ankylosing spondylitis. In TCRdb, the 5' RACE reads were re-called with MiXCR into one record per CDR3 protein. This table has under 850,000 distinct CDR3 sequences, over 15% appearing once. No antigen is known for these receptors. Study-wide results and caveats: A TCR beta motif of roughly 8 highly homologous variants appeared characteristic of ankylosing spondylitis blood.

The sample consisted of blood, either unsorted or a sorted T cell fraction (not recorded which). The receptors were gathered from a male donor with ankylosing spondylitis.

This clonotype was counted a few times. The rearrangement uses TRBV9 and TRBJ2-5, with D possibly matching TRBD2 (5 bases). V lost 4 bases and J lost 5, with 15 bases in between. This CDR3 is built from 14 residues. Germline values: CDR1 SGDLS, CDR2 YYNGEE. CDR3: CASSPAGERETQYF. The CDR3 region has the DNA TGTGCCAGCAGCCCCGCCGGGGAACGTGAGACCCAGTACTTC. Full variable domain (missing parts from reference TRBV9 and TRBJ2-5): DSGVTQTPKHLITATGQRVTLRCSPRSGDLSVYWYQQSLDQGLQFLIQYYNGEERAKGNILERFSAQQFPDLHSELNLSSLELGDSALYFCASSPAGERETQYFGPGTRLLVL.

This clonotype has just a few counts. The chain combines TRBV3-1 with TRBJ1-2; weak D call: TRBD1 (6 bases). V was clipped by 0 bases and J by 7 bases, with 12 bases between them. Per germline, CDR1 LGHDT and CDR2 YNNKEL (reference sequence). The CDR3 covers 14 residues. The CDR3 is CASSQEGAWSGYTF. The CDR3 nucleotides are TGTGCCAGCAGCCAAGAGGGGGCCTGGAGTGGCTACACCTTC.

CDR3 sequence reads: CSASRGSSGNTIYF. CDR3 nucleotides: TGCAGTGCCAGCAGGGGATCCTCTGGAAACACCATATATTTT. The rearrangement joins TRBV20-1 to TRBJ1-3; tentative D call: TRBD1 (6 bases). The length of the CDR3 is 14 residues. From germline, CDR1 is DFQATT and CDR2 SNEGSKA (reference sequence). The ends were cut back, 6 bases at V and 0 bases at J, with 12 bases in the middle.